This T cell receptor (beta chain) stems from a study of OX40 agonist ivuxolimab in advanced cancers. Profiling relied on immunoSEQ multiplex PCR, and the TCRdb table lists in-frame clones only, not all of them. The sample consists of some 90,000 clones, roughly 87% of them appearing once. CDR1 and CDR2 from the germline V gene are SGDLS and YYNGEE. This CDR3 is 15 amino acids long. V dropped 0 bases and J dropped 5 bases, with 13 bases sitting between them. The sequence came from an adult with an advanced solid tumor such as melanoma, head and neck, liver or kidney cancer. V gene TRBV9 combines with J gene TRBJ2-3; maybe TRBD1 (6 bases). Sequenced material: CD4+ or CD8+ T cells sorted from blood, taken in a trial of the OX40 agonist ivuxolimab. The CDR3 DNA reads TGTGCCAGCAGCGTAGTAGTGGGGGCTGTAGATACGCAGTATTTT. Protein product: CASSVVVGAVDTQYF.